A single sample is the source of the 10 T cell receptor beta chains below, sequenced in a study of regulatory T cells in long-lasting Graves disease (dated by TCRdb to the early 2020s). The library was obtained by multiplex PCR. The reads were generated on an Illumina HiSeq 4000. TCR beta libraries were built with iRepertoire HTBI primers and Arm-PCR amplification of CDR3 regions. TCRdb reanalyzed the raw reads on its own, using fastp at Q25 for trimming and MiXCR for clone calling, and kept in-frame beta chains. Here each entry gathers all rows of one CDR3 protein and keeps the most common genes and DNA. The sample data list roughly 400,000 distinct CDR3 sequences, and roughly 17% of these were observed just once. Clones ranked in the top ten supply about a quarter of the sample. The time point label of this sample denotes: newly diagnosed GD, antithyroid drugs for less than 3 months. For both TCR sequencing and RNA sequencing, RNA was extracted from PBMCs using TRIzol.

A further study also used this sample, focusing on T cells in Graves' hyperthyroidism and ophthalmopathy.

The material was peripheral blood mononuclear cells (PBMCs), obtained at new diagnosis, from a patient treated with antithyroid drugs. Receptors originate from a woman in her late teens or twenties with Graves disease. Donor details come from another sample of the same person, matched by shared clones.

The sample holds many counts of this clonotype. J is TRBJ2-7 and V is TRBV7-9; 7 positions match TRBD1. This CDR3 is 14 amino acids long. J gave up 0 bases and V 3 bases, and 2 bases lay outside the gene matches. The germline gives CDR1 SEHNR, CDR2 FQNEAQ (reference sequence). CDR3: CASSFGTASYEQYF. For the CDR3, the DNA is TGTGCCAGCAGCTTCGGGACAGCCTCCTACGAGCAGTACTTC.

This clonotype was seen only a few times. The DNA of the CDR3 is TGTGCCAGCAGGGAAACCGGGACAGGAAATTCACCCCTCCACTTT. It is translated as CASRETGTGNSPLHF. V usage is TRBV11-3 and J usage is TRBJ1-6, with 8 bases lining up with TRBD1. V lost 6 bases to trimming and J lost 7 bases; unmatched junction nucleotides: 8. The CDR3 contains 15 residues. CDR1 is SGHNT and CDR2 is YENEEA in the germline V gene.

The table lists this clonotype with many counts. The V gene is TRBV11-2, the J gene TRBJ2-1, with 9 positions matching TRBD2. The V gene end was trimmed by 5 bases and the J gene end by 4 bases; junction bases not matched to a gene: 9. In germline, CDR1 is SGHAT, CDR2 FQNNGV. The CDR3 has 16 amino acids. In DNA form, the CDR3 reads TGTGCCAGCAGCCCCCCCACTAGCGGGTATTACAATGAGCAGTTCTTC. Translation: CASSPPTSGYYNEQFF.

V is TRBV5-6 and J is TRBJ2-4; D perhaps matches TRBD2 (7 bases). The V gene lost 0 bases and the J gene lost 9 bases, with 28 bases spanning the gap. The CDR3 runs 19 residues. Germline V lookup: CDR1 SGHDT, CDR2 YYEEEE. CDR3 nucleotide sequence: TGTGCCAGCAGCTTGGTTCATCCTAGCGGAGGGGGTCCCTTCGGCATTCAGTACTTC. This translates into CASSLVHPSGGGPFGIQYF.

This clonotype was seen ten or more times. This chain links TRBV5-1 with TRBJ2-1; 10 bases fit TRBD2. The CDR3 length is 14 residues. Germline V CDR1 and CDR2: SGHRS, YFSETQ. Unmatched junction bases numbered 8, after V lost 6 bases and J lost 8 bases. The CDR3 is CASTVIAGGYEQFF. As DNA, the CDR3 is TGCGCCAGCACAGTGATAGCGGGAGGTTATGAGCAGTTCTTC.

This clonotype was found many times. V and J are TRBV6-1 and TRBJ2-1, with 10 bases lining up with TRBD2. V lost 6 bases, J lost 9 bases, and 14 bases stayed unmatched. Germline-derived CDR1 and CDR2 are MNHNS and SASEGT. The CDR3 spans 16 residues. The CDR3 sequence: CASRLASGSFVSEQFF. The CDR3 DNA follows: TGTGCCAGCAGACTCGCTAGCGGGAGTTTCGTGAGTGAGCAGTTCTTC.

This clonotype was detected many times. The chain links TRBV28 to TRBJ1-1; the D is unclear. Trimming pared 6 bases from V and 5 bases from J, leaving 22 bases between. Germline V CDR1 and CDR2: MDHEN, SYDVKM. This CDR3 spans 16 amino acids. The CDR3: CASRTDLGKGGTEAFF. Written as DNA, the CDR3 is TGTGCCAGCAGGACTGATTTGGGGAAGGGCGGGACTGAAGCTTTCTTT.

Ten or more counts support this clonotype. CDR3 nucleotide sequence: TGTGCCAGCAGTATGCAGGGGGCCGGTGAAAAACTGTTTTTT. Its protein is CASSMQGAGEKLFF. The rearrangement uses TRBV2 and TRBJ1-4; 8 bases are shared with TRBD1. The CDR3 totals 14 residues. The V segment lost 5 bases and the J segment 7 bases; nucleotides outside the gene matches: 6. CDR1 is SNHLY, CDR2 FYNNEI, per germline.

This clonotype has only a few counts. V and J are TRBV27 and TRBJ1-1; D possibly corresponds to TRBD1 (6 bases). The CDR3 is 14 residues long. The V end lost 6 bases, the J end lost 0 bases, and 11 bases lay between the germline ends. Germline CDR1 reads MNHEY; CDR2 reads SMNVEV (reference sequence). In nucleotides, the CDR3 is TGTGCCAGCAGGAATACAGGGATGAACACTGAAGCTTTCTTT. This codes for CASRNTGMNTEAFF.

In its sample, this clonotype was seen many times. This chain uses TRBV28 with TRBJ1-1; D may be TRBD1 (5 bases). Deletions cut 7 bases from V and 0 bases from J, with 15 bases between. Per the germline V gene, CDR1 is MDHEN and CDR2 is SYDVKM. This CDR3 region has 15 residues. CDR3 in amino acids: CASTMGGSLNTEAFF. DNA of the CDR3: TGTGCCAGCACAATGGGGGGGAGTCTGAACACTGAAGCTTTCTTT.